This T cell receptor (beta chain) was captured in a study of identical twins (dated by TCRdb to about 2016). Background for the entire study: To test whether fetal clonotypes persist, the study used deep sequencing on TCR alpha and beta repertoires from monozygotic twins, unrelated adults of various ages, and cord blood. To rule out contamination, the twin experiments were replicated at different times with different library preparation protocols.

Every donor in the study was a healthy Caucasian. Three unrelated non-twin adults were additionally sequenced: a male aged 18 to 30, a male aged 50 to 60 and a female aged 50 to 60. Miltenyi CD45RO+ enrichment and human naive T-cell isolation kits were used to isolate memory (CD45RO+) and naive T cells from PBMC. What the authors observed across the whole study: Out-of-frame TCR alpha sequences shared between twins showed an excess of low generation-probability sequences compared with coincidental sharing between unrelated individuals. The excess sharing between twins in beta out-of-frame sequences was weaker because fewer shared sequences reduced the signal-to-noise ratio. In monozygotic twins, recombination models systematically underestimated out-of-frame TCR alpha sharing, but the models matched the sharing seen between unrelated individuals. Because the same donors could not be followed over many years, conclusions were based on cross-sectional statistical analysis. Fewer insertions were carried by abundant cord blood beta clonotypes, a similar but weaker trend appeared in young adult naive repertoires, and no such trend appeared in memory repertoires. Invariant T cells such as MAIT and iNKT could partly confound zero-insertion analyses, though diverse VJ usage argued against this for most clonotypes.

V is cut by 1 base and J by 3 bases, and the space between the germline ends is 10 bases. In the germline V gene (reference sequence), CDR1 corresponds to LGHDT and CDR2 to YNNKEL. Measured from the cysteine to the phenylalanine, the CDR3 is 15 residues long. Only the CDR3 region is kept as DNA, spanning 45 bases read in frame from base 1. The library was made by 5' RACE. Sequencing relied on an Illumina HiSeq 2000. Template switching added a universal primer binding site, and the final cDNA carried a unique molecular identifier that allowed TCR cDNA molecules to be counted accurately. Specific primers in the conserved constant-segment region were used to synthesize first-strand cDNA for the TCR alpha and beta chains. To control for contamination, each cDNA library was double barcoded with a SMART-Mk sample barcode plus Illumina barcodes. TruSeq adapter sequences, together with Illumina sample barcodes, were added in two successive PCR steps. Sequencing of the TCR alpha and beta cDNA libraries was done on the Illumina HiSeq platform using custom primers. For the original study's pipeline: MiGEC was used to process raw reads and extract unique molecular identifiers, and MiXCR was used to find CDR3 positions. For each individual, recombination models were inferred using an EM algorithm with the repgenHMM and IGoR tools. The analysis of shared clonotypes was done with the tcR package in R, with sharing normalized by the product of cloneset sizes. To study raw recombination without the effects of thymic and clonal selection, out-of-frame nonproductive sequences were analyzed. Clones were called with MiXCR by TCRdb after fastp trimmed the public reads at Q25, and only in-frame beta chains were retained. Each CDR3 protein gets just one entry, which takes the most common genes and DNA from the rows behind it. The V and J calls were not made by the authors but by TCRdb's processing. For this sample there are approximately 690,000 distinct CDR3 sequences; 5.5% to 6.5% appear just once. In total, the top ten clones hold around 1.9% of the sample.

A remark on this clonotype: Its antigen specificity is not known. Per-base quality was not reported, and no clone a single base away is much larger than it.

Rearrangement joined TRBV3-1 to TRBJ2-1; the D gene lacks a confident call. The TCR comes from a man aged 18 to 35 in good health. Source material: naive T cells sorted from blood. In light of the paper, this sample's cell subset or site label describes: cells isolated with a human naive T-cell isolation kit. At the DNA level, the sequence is TGTGCCAGCAGCCAAGGTGTGGGATACTACAATGAGCAGTTCTTC. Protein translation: CASSQGVGYYNEQFF.